The rows below give T cell receptor beta chains drawn from one sample of a study of CD8 T cells in Susac syndrome. TCRdb ran MiXCR on the immunoSEQ multiplex PCR reads and lists one entry per CDR3 protein. The table shows more than 110,000 distinct CDR3 sequences, with approximately 95% occurring only once. The sequenced sample was CD4+ T cells from PBMCs. The origin of the receptors is a human donor with Susac syndrome. The CDR3 runs from the conserved cysteine through the conserved F or W. Each record gives: J gene, D gene, clone size, V gene, CDR3 DNA, CDR3 protein. A D gene is named only where the DNA matches it firmly. Clone size is not always given. Where it is, it says once, few, many or a class for expanded clones.

TRBJ1-5 | . | . | TRBV2 | TGTGCCAGCAGTGAGCATAGCAATCAGCCCCAGCATTTT | CASSEHSNQPQHF
TRBJ2-3 | . | once | TRBV9 | TGTGCCAGCAGCGTCGCTGCCCGCTCGGGAGTAGTAGATACGCAGTATTTT | CASSVAARSGVVDTQYF
TRBJ1-4 | . | . | TRBV3-1 | TGTGCCAGCAGCCAAGGAGGTGAAAAACTGTTTTTT | CASSQGGEKLFF
TRBJ1-2 | . | . | TRBV3-1 | TGTGCCAGCAGCCAAGCCTTAATTGTCGGGGCATATGGCTACACCTTC | CASSQALIVGAYGYTF
TRBJ1-2 | . | . | TRBV29-1 | TGCAGCGTTGCCGGGACCTTCTATGGCTACACCTTC | CSVAGTFYGYTF
TRBJ2-1 | . | . | TRBV19 | TGTGCCAGTAGTGGAGGGCCACGGCTCCCCGTTGTCTTC | CASSGGPRLPVVF
TRBJ2-1 | . | . | TRBV6-5 | TGTGCCAGCAGCCCCGGGGGCTATCGGTCTGAGCAGTTCTTC | CASSPGGYRSEQFF
TRBJ2-6 | . | . | TRBV3-1 | TGTGCCAGCAGCCAAGACAGAGTGGACGTCCTGACTTTC | CASSQDRVDVLTF
TRBJ2-7 | TRBD1 | . | TRBV6-5 | TGTGCCAGCAGTACCAAGGGGGCTGGTCCGGGAGAGCAGTACTTC | CASSTKGAGPGEQYF
TRBJ2-1 | . | once | TRBV20-1 | TGCAGTGCTAGGCTAAGCCGTATCCCCTACAATGAGCAGTTCTTC | CSARLSRIPYNEQFF
TRBJ2-3 | . | . | TRBV6-6 | TGTGCCAGCAGTGTACCCACCCAGTCAGATACGCAGTATTTT | CASSVPTQSDTQYF
TRBJ2-5 | TRBD2 | . | TRBV9 | TGTGCCAGCGGGAGCGGGAGAGGAGAGACCCAGTACTTC | CASGSGRGETQYF
TRBJ1-3 | . | . | TRBV30 | TGTGCCTGGAGTCCCGAGGGGTACACCATATATTTT | CAWSPEGYTIYF
TRBJ2-7 | . | . | TRBV29-1 | TGCAGCGTTGTTCTGCAAGACCTTTACGAGCAGTACTTC | CSVVLQDLYEQYF
TRBJ2-1 | TRBD2 | . | TRBV7-9 | TGTGCCAGCAGCTTAGCTGTGGGACTAGCCAGGGAGAATGAGCAGTTCTTC | CASSLAVGLARENEQFF
TRBJ1-6 | . | . | TRBV7-3 | TGTGCCAGCAGCGCCGGACTGATTAATTCACCCCTCCACTTT | CASSAGLINSPLHF
TRBJ2-7 | . | once | TRBV23-1 | TGCGCCAGCAGTCAATCTTCGGACAGACAACCCTACGAGCAGTACTTC | CASSQSSDRQPYEQYF
TRBJ2-1 | TRBD2 | . | TRBV5-1 | TGCGCCAGCAGCTTGGAGGGGACTAGCGGGGGAAAATTCTTC | CASSLEGTSGGKFF
TRBJ1-2 | . | . | TRBV20-1 | TGCAGTGGAGACAGGAGGGATGGCTACACCTTC | CSGDRRDGYTF
TRBJ1-5 | TRBD1 | . | TRBV30 | TGTGCCTGGAGCGGACAGGGTGATCAGCCCCAGCATTTT | CAWSGQGDQPQHF
TRBJ2-1 | TRBD2 | . | TRBV30 | TGTGCCTGGAGCCCCTCGACTAGCGGGAGGTGGAATGAGCAGTTCTTC | CAWSPSTSGRWNEQFF
TRBJ2-7 | TRBD1 | . | TRBV12-3/TRBV12-4 | TGTGCCAGCAGTTCGGGCCGGACAGGGGCCGGGGACGAGCAGTACTTC | CASSSGRTGAGDEQYF
TRBJ2-1 | TRBD1 | . | TRBV29-1 | TGCAGCGTTGAGGGGGACAGGGGTAATGAGCAGTTCTTC | CSVEGDRGNEQFF
TRBJ2-7 | TRBD2 | . | TRBV12-3/TRBV12-4 | TGTGCCAGCAGTCGAGGGACTACCGGATTCGTCTACGAGCAGTACTTC | CASSRGTTGFVYEQYF
TRBJ1-5 | . | . | TRBV20-1 | TGCAGTGCTAGCCTAACGTGGCAGCCCCAGCATTTT | CSASLTWQPQHF
TRBJ2-5 | TRBD2 | . | TRBV20-1 | TGCAGTGCCCTGACTAGCGGGAGGGGCCAAGAGACCCAGTACTTC | CSALTSGRGQETQYF
TRBJ1-1 | . | . | TRBV18 | TGTGCCAGCTCACGGGGGAGGAACACTGAAGCTTTCTTT | CASSRGRNTEAFF
TRBJ1-6 | . | . | TRBV12-3/TRBV12-4 | TGTGCCAGCAGTTTACGGGGCAATTCACCCCTCCACTTT | CASSLRGNSPLHF
TRBJ2-6 | . | . | TRBV18 | TGTGCCAGCTCATCCCTCTCTGGGGCCAACGTCCTGACTTTC | CASSSLSGANVLTF
TRBJ2-7 | . | few | TRBV27 | TGTGCCAGCAGTTTATCTGGGGCCTACGAGCAGTACTTC | CASSLSGAYEQYF
TRBJ2-7 | . | . | TRBV7-2 | TGTGCCAGCAGCTTATCCGGGACTTACACTTCCTACGAGCAGTACTTC | CASSLSGTYTSYEQYF
TRBJ1-5 | TRBD1 | once | TRBV4-1 | TGCGCCAGCAGCCAGGACGGGACAGGGCACCAGCCCCAGCATTTT | CASSQDGTGHQPQHF
TRBJ2-7 | . | . | TRBV29-1 | TGCAGCGCCTCCAACAGTCGGCTCTACGAGCAGTACTTC | CSASNSRLYEQYF
TRBJ2-3 | TRBD1 | . | TRBV24-1 | TGTGCCACCAGTGGATCGGGGACAGACGGCACAGATACGCAGTATTTT | CATSGSGTDGTDTQYF
TRBJ2-3 | TRBD2 | . | TRBV29-1 | TGCAGCGTTCAGCGGCTAGCGGGCCCAGATACGCAGTATTTT | CSVQRLAGPDTQYF
TRBJ2-1 | TRBD2 | . | TRBV27 | TGTGCCAGCAGTCCCAAGGGAGGCGGGAGCTCCTACAATGAGCAGTTCTTC | CASSPKGGGSSYNEQFF
TRBJ1-1 | . | . | TRBV3-1 | TGTGCCAGCAAGTCAAGAGGGAGCACTGAAGCTTTCTTT | CASKSRGSTEAFF
TRBJ1-4 | TRBD1 | . | TRBV20-1 | TGCAGTGCTAGAAGCTTAGGGACCGGGACAGGGGTAGAAAAACTGTTTTTT | CSARSLGTGTGVEKLFF
TRBJ1-1 | . | . | TRBV30 | TGTGCCTGGAGTGGGACTGGCACTGAAGCTTTCTTT | CAWSGTGTEAFF
TRBJ1-1 | . | . | TRBV11-2 | TGTGCCAGCAGCTTTTTTGACAGGAACACTGAAGCTTTCTTT | CASSFFDRNTEAFF
TRBJ1-6 | . | . | TRBV20-1 | TGCAGTGCTAGAGATGTGCGGGGAGATTCACCCCTCCACTTT | CSARDVRGDSPLHF
TRBJ2-1 | TRBD1 | . | TRBV5-1 | TGCGCCAGCAGCCAAGCCGGGACAGGGGCCTACAATGAGCAGTTCTTC | CASSQAGTGAYNEQFF
TRBJ1-2 | TRBD1 | . | TRBV29-1 | TGCAGCGTTGAAGAGGACAGGGTTTATGGCTACACCTTC | CSVEEDRVYGYTF
TRBJ2-5 | . | . | TRBV29-1 | TGCAGCGTTGAAGGGGACACTAAAGGAGAGACCCAGTACTTC | CSVEGDTKGETQYF
TRBJ1-1 | . | . | TRBV29-1 | TGCAGCGTTGGACAGAACTGGAATGAAGCTTTCTTT | CSVGQNWNEAFF
TRBJ2-7 | . | . | TRBV20-1 | TGCAGTGCGCCGGGTGGTGGGAACTACGAGCAGTACTTC | CSAPGGGNYEQYF
TRBJ2-3 | TRBD2 | . | TRBV11-2 | TGTGCCAGCAGCTTATTACTAGCGGACACAGATACGCAGTATTTT | CASSLLLADTDTQYF
TRBJ1-2 | . | . | TRBV24-1 | TGTGCCACCAGTGATTCCGGAAAATGGGATGGCTACACCTTC | CATSDSGKWDGYTF
TRBJ2-3 | . | once | TRBV20-1 | TGCAGTGCTAGAGATTATTTCGGCCCAGATACGCAGTATTTT | CSARDYFGPDTQYF
TRBJ1-5 | . | . | TRBV21-1 | TGTGCCAGCAGCCCCCGAACTGACCCGAATCAGCCCCAGCATTTT | CASSPRTDPNQPQHF
TRBJ2-2 | . | once | TRBV7-3 | TGTGCCAGCAGCCACACGGCGGGCGGGGAGCTGTTTTTT | CASSHTAGGELFF
TRBJ1-5 | . | . | TRBV30 | TGTGCCTGGAGTATGGATAGCAATCAGCCCCAGCATTTT | CAWSMDSNQPQHF
TRBJ2-5 | TRBD2 | . | TRBV9 | TGTGCCAGCAGCGTCGGGACTAGGAGGGGGGAGACCCAGTACTTC | CASSVGTRRGETQYF
TRBJ2-1 | . | few | TRBV11-1 | TGTGCCAGCAGCACCGGAGGGAATGAGCAGTTCTTC | CASSTGGNEQFF
TRBJ2-7 | . | . | TRBV3-1 | TGTGCCAGCAGCCATGGGAACGGGCCCTACGAGCAGTACTTC | CASSHGNGPYEQYF